What follows is one T cell receptor beta chain and its context. TCRdb's copy holds only in-frame clones and misses some; the assay was immunoSEQ multiplex PCR. Of about 290,000 clones in the sample, around nine tenths were seen once. These data belong to a study of blood T cell repertoires in COVID-19. V lost 7 bases and J lost 4, with 12 bases in between. CDR1 and CDR2 (germline): SGHRS, YFSETQ. The CDR3 contains 13 residues. Sequenced input: PBMCs or T cells enriched from blood (not recorded which). The chain uses TRBV5-1 and TRBJ1-3; D perhaps matches TRBD1 (6 bases). The TCR comes from a woman between 35 and 50 years old who had recovered from COVID-19. The CDR3 DNA reads as TGCGCCAGCGCAGGGGCTACAGGAAACACCATATATTTT. It is translated as CASAGATGNTIYF.